The 15 T cell receptor beta chains given below trace back to one sample, sequenced in a study of blood T cell repertoires in COVID-19. Sequencing used immunoSEQ multiplex PCR; TCRdb keeps in-frame clones, though not all of them. The table has some 150,000 clones, around four fifths seen once. The specimen was peripheral blood. Receptors were obtained from a woman aged 40-49 years with active or convalescent COVID-19.

This clone came up many times. The rearrangement joins TRBV7-9 to TRBJ2-7; 7 bases match TRBD1. This CDR3 spans 12 amino acids. J was trimmed by 6 bases and V by 6 bases; bases with no gene match: 5. Germline CDR1 SEHNR, CDR2 FQNEAQ (reference sequence). The CDR3 DNA reads as TGTGCCAGCAGGGCCGACAGGGTCGAGCAGTACTTC. It specifies CASRADRVEQYF.

The chain couples TRBV14 to TRBJ1-6; the D is unclear. This CDR3 has 14 amino acids. The V gene lost 1 base and the J gene lost 8 bases, with 9 bases spanning the gap. The germline CDR1 and CDR2 sequences are SGHDN and FVKESK. This CDR3 is CASSQASTYSPLHF. The CDR3 nucleotides read TGTGCCAGCAGCCAAGCCAGTACATATTCACCCCTCCACTTT.

A few counts support this clone. This chain connects TRBV27 to TRBJ1-4; 8 nucleotides align to TRBD1. V shed 6 bases, J shed 5 bases, and the junction held 5 bases outside the gene matches. Per the germline V gene, CDR1 is MNHEY and CDR2 is SMNVEV (reference sequence). This CDR3 contains 14 residues. The CDR3 nucleotides read TGTGCCAGCAGCCTCCAGGGGGCGAATGAAAAACTGTTTTTT. Its translation is CASSLQGANEKLFF.

The rearrangement joins TRBV28 to TRBJ1-2; 7 positions match TRBD1. The CDR3 spans 13 residues. CDR1 MDHEN and CDR2 SYDVKM come from the germline V gene. The junction had 3 bases not matched to a gene; V was cut back by 8 bases and J by 0 bases. The CDR3, as DNA: TGTGCCAGCGCGACAGGGACTAACTATGGCTACACCTTC. Protein product: CASATGTNYGYTF.

The chain combines TRBV29-1 with TRBJ2-5; possibly TRBD2 for D (7 bases). CDR1 SQVTM and CDR2 ANQGSEA come from the germline V gene. V was cut by 7 bases and J by 7 bases, with 19 bases left in between. The CDR3 length is 13 residues. The CDR3 nucleotides read TGCAGCGGCCAAACCACAGGGAGGGGGACCCAGTACTTC. Translating gives CSGQTTGRGTQYF.

The chain uses TRBV6-5 and TRBJ1-2; D uncertain. Germline V lookup: CDR1 MNHEY, CDR2 SVGAGI. V was shortened by 0 bases and J by 1 base, with 6 bases between the two germline ends. The CDR3 totals 14 residues. The CDR3 here is CASSYSSLNYGYTF. In DNA form, the CDR3 reads TGTGCCAGCAGTTACTCCTCCCTTAACTATGGCTACACCTTC.

The J gene is TRBJ1-3, the V gene TRBV3-1 (or the pseudogene TRBV3-2); D may be TRBD1 (6 bases). V was pared by 6 bases and J by 0 bases, with 24 bases between. There are 19 residues in the CDR3. Looked up from germline, CDR1 is LGHDT and CDR2 is YNNKEL (reference sequence). CDR3 region: CASRGDVPGQPSSGNTIYF. As DNA, the CDR3 is TGTGCCAGCAGGGGGGACGTTCCGGGACAACCGTCCTCTGGAAACACCATATATTTT.

The rearrangement joins TRBV5-1 to TRBJ2-5; 10 nucleotides match TRBD2. The CDR3 is made up of 16 amino acids. Germline lookup yields CDR1 SGHRS and CDR2 YFSETQ. Trimming took 0 bases from V and 1 from J; bases not matched to a gene: 3. CDR3 in DNA: TGCGCCAGCAGCTTGGCGTCTAGCGGGGGCCAAGAGACCCAGTACTTC. Amino acid sequence: CASSLASSGGQETQYF.

The chain links TRBV28 to TRBJ1-1, with D maybe TRBD1 (6 bases). The CDR3 extends over 14 amino acids. Germline V gives CDR1 MDHEN, CDR2 SYDVKM. V lost 4 bases and J lost 6, with 15 bases in between. In DNA, the CDR3 is TGTGCCAGCAGTTCATACAGGGTTGCGTCTGAAGCTTTCTTT. This translates into CASSSYRVASEAFF.

There are a few counts of this clone. CDR3 sequence (DNA): TGTGCCACCAGCCGCTCCAGCTCCTATAATTCACCCCTCCACTTT. It encodes CATSRSSSYNSPLHF. The chain carries TRBV15 and TRBJ1-6; unclear D gene. V was trimmed by 5 bases and J by 0 bases, leaving 8 bases between them. The CDR3 is made up of 15 amino acids. Germline V gives CDR1 LNHNV, CDR2 YYDKDF (reference sequence).

This clone was observed once. The V gene is TRBV6-5, the J gene TRBJ1-6, with 7 bases aligning to TRBD1. Losses at the gene ends were 6 bases for V and 8 bases for J; bases not matched to a gene: 10. CDR3 length: 15 residues. Germline loops: CDR1 MNHEY, CDR2 SVGAGI. CDR3 coding DNA: TGTGCCAGCAGCAGACAGGGTGGCAGGGATTCACCCCTCCACTTT. Translating it yields CASSRQGGRDSPLHF.

The chain combines TRBV7-6 with TRBJ2-2; TRBD2 might be the D (5 bases). Germline CDR1 is SGHVS and CDR2 is FNYEAQ. The CDR3 is 16 residues long. Between the trimmed V and J ends, which lost 0 bases and 0 bases, there was a span of 8 bases. This chain's CDR3 is CASSLARAANTGELFF. The CDR3 coding sequence is TGTGCCAGCAGCTTAGCGAGGGCAGCGAACACCGGGGAGCTGTTTTTT.

This chain links TRBV28 with TRBJ1-5, with 10 bases lining up with TRBD1. The germline gives CDR1 MDHEN, CDR2 SYDVKM. V was clipped by 5 bases and J by 2 bases; unmatched bases: 6. The CDR3 contains 16 residues. The CDR3 DNA sequence: TGTGCCAGCAGTCGCCCCGGGACAGGGGGCAATCAGCCCCAGCATTTT. It translates to CASSRPGTGGNQPQHF.

This clone occurred a few times. The chain combines TRBV28 with TRBJ1-5; TRBD1 matches 7 bases. V was clipped by 5 bases and J by 2 bases; unmatched bases: 6. CDR3 length: 15 amino acids. Germline values: CDR1 MDHEN, CDR2 SYDVKM. The CDR3 loop is CASSEGGFGNQPQHF. CDR3 coding DNA: TGTGCCAGCAGTGAAGGGGGCTTCGGCAATCAGCCCCAGCATTTT.

The CDR3 spells CASSYSGQGIQPQHF. For the CDR3, the DNA is TGTGCCAGCAGTTACTCCGGACAGGGCATTCAGCCCCAGCATTTT. V and J are TRBV6-6 and TRBJ1-5; TRBD1 agrees at 8 bases. CDR3 length equals 15 residues. The V and J ends lost 0 bases and 6 bases, in that order; junction bases with no gene match: 4. Germline CDR1 is MNHNY and CDR2 is SVGAGI (reference sequence).